This TCR beta chain was obtained from a study of T cell responses to AZD1222 COVID-19 vaccine. Findings and limits, study-wide: Donor demographics were predominantly white British with a female majority; clonal diversity may be underestimated. Nearly half of spike-specific TCRs reportedly target variant regions that are unmutated in the B.1.351 and B.1.1.7 variants. Without day 14 samples, only post-peak T cell repertoires were studied.

Turning to this clone: Its antigen is not identified.

The data were produced by immunoSEQ multiplex PCR, yet TCRdb's version contains in-frame clones alone and is incomplete. This table holds more than 100,000 clones, roughly 91% found once. Germline V gives CDR1 KGHDR, CDR2 SFDVKD. V lost 4 bases to trimming and J lost 5 bases; unmatched junction nucleotides: 3. This CDR3 spans 14 amino acids. The sample was peripheral blood, taken 28 days after the second AZD1222 dose. The TCR comes from an adult who received the AZD1222 COVID-19 vaccine. V is TRBV24-1 and J is TRBJ2-5; 10 positions agree with TRBD1. The chain's CDR3 is CATSETGGPETQYF. Here the CDR3 DNA reads TGTGCCACCAGTGAGACAGGGGGCCCCGAGACCCAGTACTTC.